Sequencing of this TCR beta chain was carried out in a study of response to subunit inactivated influenza vaccine. The V end was cut by 5 bases, the J end by 2 bases, with 13 bases between. This CDR3 is 13 amino acids long. In germline, CDR1 is SQVTM, CDR2 ANQGSEA. This clonotype was counted between two and nine times. TCRdb re-derived calls from the RT-PCR reads in MiXCR, one entry per CDR3 protein. Of under 800,000 distinct CDR3 sequences listed, 11% to 15% are singletons. The sample consisted of PBMCs from blood, taken around two weeks before vaccination. The TCR was taken from a man aged 50-59 years who received an inactivated influenza vaccine. J is TRBJ2-7 and V is TRBV29-1; D assignment may be TRBD1 or TRBD2 (7 bases each). CDR3 coding DNA: TGCAGCGTTCAAAGCGGGACAGCCTACGAGCAGTACTTC. This translates into CSVQSGTAYEQYF.